This T cell receptor beta chain was profiled in a study of technical replicates of blood from several donors. Germline values: CDR1 LGHNA, CDR2 YSLEER. Deletions cut 0 bases from V and 3 bases from J, with 5 bases between. The CDR3 is made up of 14 amino acids. Assay used: immunoSEQ multiplex PCR; TCRdb lists only in-frame clones, some missing. The repertoire holds just over 95,000 clones, approximately 94% seen once, with over 0.25% in the top ten. The sample consisted of T cells isolated from PBMCs. The clonotype comes from a human donor in good health. The rearrangement uses TRBV4-3 and TRBJ2-2; D remains unclear. The CDR3: CASSQEAYTGELFF. CDR3 bases: TGCGCCAGCAGCCAAGAGGCTTACACCGGGGAGCTGTTTTTT.